Below are 14 T cell receptor beta chains sequenced from a single sample in a study of T cells in Graves' hyperthyroidism and ophthalmopathy (dated by TCRdb to between 2018 and 2021). Libraries were constructed by multiplex PCR. TCRdb shows the sequencer as Illumina HiSeq 2000. The TCR beta CDR3 regions were amplified from the RNA transcripts. A first-round RT-PCR of the TCR CDR3 used the HTBI primer set with the Qiagen OneStep RT-PCR kit. The public sequencing data were trimmed at Q25 with fastp and processed into clonotypes with MiXCR by TCRdb, which kept only in-frame beta chains. Rows with a matching CDR3 protein are joined into one entry that keeps the most common DNA and genes. In this sample the table shows roughly 300,000 distinct CDR3 sequences, around a sixth of which occur a single time. The ten largest clonotypes hold under 55% of the sample. The sample comprised blood. The receptors shown here come from a woman aged 50 to 60 with Graves' hyperthyroidism.

The J gene is TRBJ1-2, the V gene TRBV7-8; TRBD1 aligns across 8 bases. In germline, CDR1 is SGHVS, CDR2 FQNEAQ. J was trimmed by 4 bases and V by 2 bases; bases with no gene match: 9. CDR3 length: 16 residues. Here the CDR3 reads CASSLMGQGASYGYTF. The CDR3 DNA follows: TGTGCCAGCAGCTTAATGGGGCAGGGGGCCTCCTATGGCTACACCTTC.

A note on this clonotype: This sequence may be a read error, since a much larger clone differs from it by one base. CDR3 amino acids: CASRDRGDYEQYF. The CDR3 DNA sequence: TGTGCCAGCAGGGACAGGGGGGACTACGAGCAGTACTTC. V is TRBV6-1 and J is TRBJ2-7; 10 positions match TRBD1. CDR1 MNHNS and CDR2 SASEGT come from the germline V gene. The length of the CDR3 is 13 residues. The J segment lost 3 bases and the V segment lost 6 bases, leaving 2 bases of the junction unmatched.

V and J are TRBV19 and TRBJ1-5, with D unresolved. Germline V lookup: CDR1 LNHDA, CDR2 SQIVND (reference sequence). V was clipped by 0 bases and J by 7 bases, with 10 bases between them. This CDR3 comprises 14 residues. CDR3: CASSIDGLGQPQHF. The CDR3 DNA sequence: TGTGCCAGTAGTATAGATGGGTTAGGGCAGCCCCAGCATTTT.

The V call is TRBV5-6, the J call TRBJ2-1, with 13 bases lining up with TRBD2. This CDR3 has 19 amino acids. The germline V gene has CDR1 SGHDT and CDR2 YYEEEE. With V trimmed by 0 bases and J by 9 bases, 15 bases remained unmatched. CDR3 amino acids: CASSLEPLYTSGRVGEQFF. The CDR3, as DNA: TGTGCCAGCAGCTTGGAGCCCCTCTACACTAGCGGGAGGGTTGGTGAGCAGTTCTTC.

This clonotype was seen ten or more times. The rearrangement joins TRBV18 to TRBJ1-1, with a tentative D call TRBD1 (5 bases). The V end was cut by 1 base, the J end by 5 bases, with 11 bases between. The CDR3 length is 14 residues. Germline CDR1 and CDR2: KGHSH and LQKENI. The CDR3: CASSPLGEGTEAFF. The CDR3 DNA reads TGTGCCAGCTCACCACTGGGGGAAGGGACTGAAGCTTTCTTT.

The V call is TRBV10-1, the J call TRBJ2-3, with no clear D. CDR1 and CDR2 (germline): WNHNN, SYGVQD (reference sequence). The CDR3 totals 13 residues. V lost 0 bases and J 6 bases, leaving 7 bases between the germline ends. The CDR3 loop reads CASSESIGDTQYF. The CDR3 bases are TGCGCCAGCAGTGAGTCGATAGGTGATACGCAGTATTTT.

The sample holds many counts of this clonotype. The genes are TRBV5-1 and TRBJ2-3; perhaps TRBD1 as D (5 bases). Per the germline V gene, CDR1 is SGHRS and CDR2 is YFSETQ. The CDR3 is 15 amino acids. The V and J ends lost 0 bases and 4 bases respectively, with 12 bases between them. The CDR3 here is CASSLAGRTPDTQYF. The DNA of the CDR3 is TGCGCCAGCAGCTTGGCAGGGCGGACCCCAGATACGCAGTATTTT.

The table lists this clonotype with many counts. This sequence joins TRBV18 and TRBJ2-3, with 8 bases lining up with TRBD2. CDR1 is KGHSH, CDR2 LQKENI, per germline. V was clipped by 1 base and J by 6 bases; unmatched bases: 6. CDR3 length: 15 residues. CDR3 in DNA: TGTGCCAGCTCACCACGGAGCGGGAGTAGGGATACGCAGTATTTT. Translation: CASSPRSGSRDTQYF. The whole variable domain, filled in from reference TRBV18 and TRBJ2-3, reads NAGVMQNPRHLVRRRGQEARLRCSPMKGHSHVYWYRQLPEEGLKFMVYLQKENIIDESGMPKERFSAEFPKEGPSILRIQQVVRGDSAAYFCASSPRSGSRDTQYFGPGTRLTVL.

The chain links TRBV7-3 to TRBJ2-1; D call uncertain. The V gene lost 5 bases and the J gene lost 6 bases, with 17 bases spanning the gap. The length of the CDR3 is 15 residues. Germline V lookup: CDR1 SGHTA, CDR2 FQGTGA. Written as DNA, the CDR3 is TGTGCCAGCAGCCCTTCACCATTATCCCCCAATGAGCAGTTCTTC. Amino acids: CASSPSPLSPNEQFF.

In this sample, this clonotype turned up a few times. The rearrangement uses TRBV6-1 and TRBJ1-2; 9 nucleotides agree with TRBD1. Germline lookup yields CDR1 MNHNS and CDR2 SASEGT. The junction had 15 bases not matched to a gene; V was cut back by 5 bases and J by 8 bases. The CDR3 is 16 amino acids. DNA for the CDR3: TGTGCCAGCAGTTACAGGGGGCGGGGGGGAATAAACGGCTACACCTTC. Its protein product is CASSYRGRGGINGYTF.

This clonotype showed up many times. This chain connects TRBV2 to TRBJ2-5; TRBD1 is a possible D gene (6 bases). The V and J ends lost 8 bases and 5 bases respectively, with 21 bases between them. The CDR3 contains 15 residues. Germline loops: CDR1 SNHLY, CDR2 FYNNEI. This chain's CDR3 is CASVRPPGAGETQYF. The CDR3 bases are TGTGCCAGCGTCCGACCCCCAGGGGCGGGCGAGACCCAGTACTTC.

J is TRBJ1-1 and V is TRBV5-6; D gene unclear. The CDR3 has 16 amino acids. The germline V and J ends were trimmed by 3 bases and 3 bases, with 18 bases remaining between them. CDR1 is SGHDT and CDR2 is YYEEEE in the germline V gene. This CDR3 is CASSSLRVFLYTEAFF. In DNA form, the CDR3 reads TGTGCCAGCAGCTCCCTACGTGTTTTTTTGTACACTGAAGCTTTCTTT.

There are a few counts of this clonotype. The chain combines TRBV5-4 with TRBJ1-1, with D unclear. V lost 4 bases, J lost 1 base, and 17 bases lay in between. Germline V lookup: CDR1 SGHNT, CDR2 YYREEE (reference sequence). This CDR3 has 16 residues. CDR3 sequence (DNA): TGTGCCAGCAGCCGGGTCATGGAGGGCGGGAACACTGAAGCTTTCTTT. It translates to CASSRVMEGGNTEAFF.

The rearrangement links TRBV7-8 to TRBJ2-3; D is undetermined. Germline CDR1 SGHVS, CDR2 FQNEAQ. Trimming cost V 5 bases and J 14 bases, with 17 bases left between them. The CDR3 extends over 12 amino acids. Written as DNA, the CDR3 is TGTGCCAGCAGCGACATGGGTACAGTTCCGTATTTT. It codes for CASSDMGTVPYF.